This T cell receptor (beta chain) was sequenced in a study of blood T cell repertoires in COVID-19. The V end lost 2 bases, the J end lost 0 bases, and 14 bases lay between the germline ends. This CDR3 is built from 17 residues. The V gene's germline CDR1 is SGHAT and CDR2 FQNNGV. Here immunoSEQ multiplex PCR was the method, and the copy in TCRdb shows in-frame clones only, minus some. The data show 55,000 or so clones, more than 75% seen once. The TCR sequence derives from a woman aged 60 to 75 with COVID-19, enrolled during active disease. The V and J genes are TRBV11-2 and TRBJ1-3, with D unclear. The source material was peripheral blood. The CDR3 region is CASSLKPIHNSGNTIYF. DNA for the CDR3: TGTGCCAGCAGCTTAAAACCAATACACAACTCTGGAAACACCATATATTTT.